These T cell receptor beta chains were read from a single sample in a study of Graves' ophthalmopathy and Graves' hyperthyroidism. TCRdb passed the multiplex PCR reads through MiXCR, listing each CDR3 protein once. The sample shows approximately 330,000 distinct CDR3 sequences, roughly 17% of them seen only once. The sequencing sample was made of peripheral blood. The receptors originated from an adult man with Graves' ophthalmopathy. CDR3s include the opening cysteine and the closing phenylalanine or tryptophan. The order of the fields is V gene, J gene, D gene, clone size, CDR3 DNA, CDR3 protein. The D gene is left open where the match is weak. Some rows mark clone size as missing; the rest say once, few, many or name a class of expanded clone.

TRBV28	TRBJ1-1	-	-	TGTGCCAGCGGTTTCGGAGAGAACACTGAAGCTTTCTTT	CASGFGENTEAFF
TRBV20-1	TRBJ2-7	-	many	TGCAGTGCCGGGACGAATGAGCAGTACTTC	CSAGTNEQYF
TRBV12-5	TRBJ2-2	TRBD2	-	TGTGCTAGTGGTTTGGTCCTAGCGGGAGGGGTCACCGGGGAGCTGTTTTTT	CASGLVLAGGVTGELFF
TRBV30	TRBJ1-2	-	many	TGTGCCTGGAGTGTAAGCGTGGGGGCTGACTATGGCTACACCTTC	CAWSVSVGADYGYTF
TRBV7-2	TRBJ2-7	TRBD2	few	TGTGCCAGCAGCTTAGGTCTAGCGGGAGCCGAGCAGTACTTC	CASSLGLAGAEQYF
TRBV12-3/TRBV12-4	TRBJ1-1	TRBD1	-	TGTGCCAGCAGCAAGACTCGGACAGGAGGGAACACTGAAGCTTTCTTT	CASSKTRTGGNTEAFF
TRBV19	TRBJ2-2	-	many	TGTGCCAGTAGTATGGACAGGAACACCGGGGAGCTGTTTTTT	CASSMDRNTGELFF
TRBV28	TRBJ1-1	-	-	TGTGCCAGCAGTTTAACACACGCAACAGCTTTCTTT	CASSLTHATAFF
TRBV6-4	TRBJ2-7	TRBD2	many	TGTGCCAGCAGTGCACTCCAGCTAAAGGGACTAGCGGTTCCGTCGCAGTACTTC	CASSALQLKGLAVPSQYF
TRBV16	TRBJ2-6	-	many	TGTGCCAGCAGCCAATCAGGGGCTGGGACCAACGTCCTGACTTTC	CASSQSGAGTNVLTF
TRBV20-1	TRBJ1-1	-	many	TGCAGTGCTAGCAACGGGCATGAAGCTTTCTTT	CSASNGHEAFF
TRBV6-5	TRBJ1-3	TRBD1	many	TGTGCCAGCAAACAGGACAGGGTTGGAAACACCATATATTTT	CASKQDRVGNTIYF
TRBV7-6	TRBJ1-3	-	-	TGTGCCAGCAGCTTAGATGCTTGGGTTTCATCTGGAAACACCATATATTTT	CASSLDAWVSSGNTIYF
TRBV20-1	TRBJ2-7	-	many	TGCAGTGCGGGCGGGATCCCCTACGAGCAGTACTTC	CSAGGIPYEQYF
TRBV12-3/TRBV12-4	TRBJ1-1	-	many	TGTGCCAGCAGTTTCGATACAGGGAACACTGAAGCTTTCTTT	CASSFDTGNTEAFF
TRBV4-1	TRBJ2-4	TRBD1	few	TGCGCCAGCAGCCATGGGGACAGGGGGAATCTCATTCAGTACTTC	CASSHGDRGNLIQYF
TRBV7-9	TRBJ2-7	-	many	TGTGCCAGCAGCTTAGGGGGTACCTCCTCCGAGCAGTACTTC	CASSLGGTSSEQYF
TRBV12-3/TRBV12-4	TRBJ1-2	-	-	TGTGCCAGCAGTTCAACCTACTCATCGGGGGGCTATGGCTACACCTTC	CASSSTYSSGGYGYTF
TRBV5-6	TRBJ1-2	TRBD1	-	TGTGCCAGCAGCTTGGTGGGGGGACAGGCGACTAACTATGGCTACACCTTC	CASSLVGGQATNYGYTF
TRBV13	TRBJ2-6	-	many	TGTGCCAGCAGCCCGCTCGGACAGTCTGGGGCCAACGTCCTGACTTTC	CASSPLGQSGANVLTF
TRBV6-1	TRBJ1-5	TRBD1	many	TGTGCCAGCATCCGCGGACAGGCAGACAATCAGCCCCAGCATTTT	CASIRGQADNQPQHF
TRBV7-2	TRBJ2-7	-	few	TGTGCCAGCAGGGACGCCGCCTACGAGCAGTACTTC	CASRDAAYEQYF
TRBV9	TRBJ2-2	TRBD2	many	TGTGCCAGCAGCGAAGGAATCACGGGACTAGATCGCGGGGAGCTGTTTTTT	CASSEGITGLDRGELFF
TRBV5-8	TRBJ2-7	-	many	TGTGCCAGCAAGCGGTACTACGAGCAGTACTTC	CASKRYYEQYF
TRBV28	TRBJ2-7	-	many	TGTGCCAGCAGACGACCGCTACTCTCCTACGAGCAGTACTTC	CASRRPLLSYEQYF
TRBV12-3/TRBV12-4	TRBJ2-7	-	few	TGTGCCAGCAGTTTTGCAGGCTACTCCTACGAGCAGTACTTC	CASSFAGYSYEQYF
TRBV19	TRBJ2-7	TRBD1	-	TGTGCCAGTAGTATCCAGGGGGCCTCCTACGAGCAGTACTTC	CASSIQGASYEQYF
TRBV6-5	TRBJ2-5	-	many	TGTGCCAGCAGTTCCTCTAGGTCGGAGACCCAGTACTTC	CASSSSRSETQYF
TRBV20-1	TRBJ2-7	TRBD1	-	TGCAGTGCTAGAGGGGCCGACAGGGTGGGTTCTGTCTACGAGCAGTACTTC	CSARGADRVGSVYEQYF
TRBV9	TRBJ2-5	TRBD1	many	TGTGCCAGCAGCGCGGGACAGGGGGGGGAGACCCAGTACTTC	CASSAGQGGETQYF
TRBV6-1	TRBJ1-5	-	many	TGTGCCTCCAGATGGGATAGCAATCAGCCCCAGCATTTT	CASRWDSNQPQHF
TRBV12-3/TRBV12-4	TRBJ2-7	TRBD1	few	TGTGCCAGCAGGGGGGGGGGGACAGGGAACTCCTACGAGCAGTACTTC	CASRGGGTGNSYEQYF
TRBV20-1	TRBJ2-7	-	many	TGCAGTGCGAGTAGGGCGTCTCAACTCTCCTACGAGCAGTACTTC	CSASRASQLSYEQYF
TRBV28	TRBJ2-7	-	many	TGTGCCAGCAGCGACCCGGGGACGGGAGTATACGAGCAGTACTTC	CASSDPGTGVYEQYF
TRBV12-3/TRBV12-4	TRBJ2-7	-	many	TGTGCCAGCAGTAGAAGTTACGGATACTCCTACGAGCAGTACTTC	CASSRSYGYSYEQYF
TRBV30	TRBJ2-2	-	many	TGTGCCTGGAGGGGACCGGGACAAGGGCTCACCGGGGAGCTGTTTTTT	CAWRGPGQGLTGELFF